The 27 T cell receptor beta chains given below trace back to one sample, sequenced in a study of early stage breast cancer tumors (dated by TCRdb to the late 2010s). The receptor library was made with the immunoSEQ multiplex PCR assay. TCRdb provides this immuneACCESS table in a form limited to in-frame rearrangements. Some clones are lacking; in checked studies, under half of them reflect an unresolved V gene, and why the rest are absent is not known. Recorded for this sample are over 40,000 clones; roughly 78% of them occurred a single time. The ten biggest clones cover 3.4% of the sample. Sequencing input: blood. These TCRs come from a person aged 35 to 50 with breast cancer.

The chain recombines TRBV11-2 with TRBJ2-5; no clear D gene. Trimming took off 5 bases at V and 2 bases at J, with 9 bases between the two ends. Germline V CDR1 and CDR2: SGHAT, FQNNGV. The CDR3 has 13 residues. The CDR3 sequence: CASSAAGQETQYF. As DNA, the CDR3 is TGTGCCAGCAGCGCAGCAGGACAAGAGACCCAGTACTTC.

This clone was recorded once. The rearrangement links TRBV29-1 to TRBJ2-1; TRBD2 agrees at 12 bases. Germline values: CDR1 SQVTM, CDR2 ANQGSEA. V lost 0 bases to trimming and J lost 7 bases; unmatched junction nucleotides: 4. This CDR3 region has 15 residues. CDR3 amino acids: CSVEDRTSGANEQFF. CDR3 nucleotides: TGCAGCGTTGAAGATCGGACTAGCGGGGCGAATGAGCAGTTCTTC.

The rearrangement uses TRBV7-3 and TRBJ2-3, with a weak D call TRBD2 (6 bases). Looked up from germline, CDR1 is SGHTA and CDR2 is FQGTGA. The CDR3 has 14 amino acids. Trimming shortened V by 6 bases and J by 0 bases, and 10 bases separated the two germline ends. This CDR3 is CASRPGRSTDTQYF. The CDR3 DNA follows: TGTGCCAGCAGGCCTGGGAGGAGCACAGATACGCAGTATTTT.

The genes are TRBV29-1 and TRBJ2-1; no clear D. Germline V CDR1 and CDR2: SQVTM, ANQGSEA. The CDR3 is made up of 17 amino acids. V lost 4 bases to trimming and J lost 1 base, with 20 bases between them. The CDR3 sequence: CSVVYWADSFSYNEQFF. The CDR3 coding sequence is TGCAGCGTTGTTTATTGGGCTGACTCCTTTTCCTACAATGAGCAGTTCTTC.

The chain is built from TRBV5-1 and TRBJ2-7, with TRBD2 identical over 13 bases. Germline CDR1 SGHRS, CDR2 YFSETQ. This CDR3 contains 17 residues. V lost 0 bases and J lost 6; bases outside the gene matches: 9. The CDR3 reads CASSLAIGLAGVTEQYF. For the CDR3, the DNA is TGCGCCAGCAGCTTGGCCATCGGACTAGCGGGAGTCACCGAGCAGTACTTC. Drawing the rest from reference TRBV5-1 and TRBJ2-7, the complete variable domain is KAGVTQTPRYLIKTRGQQVTLSCSPISGHRSVSWYQQTPGQGLQFLFEYFSETQRNKGNFPGRFSGRQFSNSRSEMNVSTLELGDSALYLCASSLAIGLAGVTEQYFGPGTRLTVT.

The rearrangement uses TRBV7-6 and TRBJ2-7; 10 nucleotides align to TRBD1. The CDR3 is 15 amino acids. Per the germline V gene, CDR1 is SGHVS and CDR2 is FNYEAQ. V trimming: 1 base; J trimming: 3 bases; junction bases outside the gene matches: 3. In DNA, the CDR3 is TGTGCCAGCAGCTTAGAGACAGGGGGCTACTACGAGCAGTACTTC. Translation: CASSLETGGYYEQYF.

The chain is built from TRBV10-2 and TRBJ2-5, with TRBD1 matching 7 bases. The CDR3 runs to 15 residues. V shed 6 bases and J 4 bases; nucleotides not matched to a gene: 11. Looked up from germline, CDR1 is WSHSY and CDR2 is SAAADI. CDR3 coding DNA: TGCGCCAGCAGCTATCTAGGGGGCCCCGGAGAGACCCAGTACTTC. This sequence encodes CASSYLGGPGETQYF.

The V call is TRBV5-1, the J call TRBJ2-3; D not certain. Germline V gives CDR1 SGHRS, CDR2 YFSETQ. The V gene lost 0 bases and the J gene lost 0 bases, with 14 bases spanning the gap. CDR3 length equals 17 residues. The CDR3 is CASSLAYLSASTDTQYF. Here the CDR3 DNA reads TGCGCCAGCAGCTTGGCCTATCTCTCGGCTAGCACAGATACGCAGTATTTT.

This rearrangement joins TRBV6-1 to TRBJ2-7, with 9 bases aligning to TRBD1. This CDR3 spans 15 amino acids. Germline CDR1 reads MNHNS; CDR2 reads SASEGT. V shed 6 bases and J 6 bases; nucleotides not matched to a gene: 12. The CDR3 reads CASRVGTGSGVEQYF. The DNA of the CDR3 is TGTGCCAGCAGGGTAGGGACAGGGAGTGGGGTCGAGCAGTACTTC.

The V gene is TRBV15, the J gene TRBJ2-1; 9 nucleotides line up with TRBD1. Germline loops: CDR1 LNHNV, CDR2 YYDKDF (reference sequence). This CDR3 is 15 amino acids long. Unmatched junction bases numbered 5, after V lost 7 bases and J lost 1 base. The CDR3 is CATNRDRGSYNEQFF. For the CDR3, the DNA is TGTGCCACCAACCGTGACAGGGGGTCCTACAATGAGCAGTTCTTC.

The table lists this clone with a few counts. V usage is TRBV19 and J usage is TRBJ2-2; TRBD2 agrees at 8 bases. CDR1 is LNHDA and CDR2 is SQIVND in the germline V gene (reference sequence). CDR3 size: 14 residues. V dropped 7 bases and J dropped 4; count of bases not matched to a gene: 5. This chain's CDR3 is CASISGTFTGELFF. In DNA form, the CDR3 reads TGTGCCAGTATTAGCGGGACATTCACCGGGGAGCTGTTTTTT.

The chain links TRBV5-1 to TRBJ2-7; 9 nucleotides agree with TRBD2. From germline, CDR1 is SGHRS and CDR2 YFSETQ. V shed 6 bases and J 1 base; nucleotides not matched to a gene: 8. This CDR3 is built from 15 residues. The CDR3 sequence is CASMETSGNSYEQYF. Written as DNA, the CDR3 is TGCGCCAGCATGGAGACTAGCGGAAATTCCTACGAGCAGTACTTC. The full variable domain, with the rest looked up from reference TRBV5-1 and TRBJ2-7, is KAGVTQTPRYLIKTRGQQVTLSCSPISGHRSVSWYQQTPGQGLQFLFEYFSETQRNKGNFPGRFSGRQFSNSRSEMNVSTLELGDSALYLCASMETSGNSYEQYFGPGTRLTVT.

Written as DNA, the CDR3 is TGTGCCAGCAGTTGGACAGGGGGTGGCTACACCTTC. Encoded protein: CASSWTGGGYTF. The chain employs TRBV6-1 and TRBJ1-2; 10 nucleotides match TRBD1. V gave up 5 bases and J gave up 7 bases; unmatched junction bases: 1. This CDR3 comprises 12 residues. CDR1 and CDR2 from the germline V gene are MNHNS and SASEGT.

This chain uses TRBV11-3 with TRBJ2-5; no definite D call. Germline V gene lookup returns CDR1 SGHNT and CDR2 YENEEA. This CDR3 comprises 13 residues. V was clipped by 3 bases and J by 2 bases, with 7 bases between them. CDR3 DNA: TGTGCCAGCAGCTTTTTCTATCAAGAGACCCAGTACTTC. This sequence encodes CASSFFYQETQYF. The whole variable domain, remainder taken from reference TRBV11-3 and TRBJ2-5, is EAGVVQSPRYKIIEKKQPVAFWCNPISGHNTLYWYLQNLGQGPELLIRYENEEAVDDSQLPKDRFSAERLKGVDSTLKIQPAELGDSAVYLCASSFFYQETQYFGPGTRLLVL.

The chain carries TRBV15 and TRBJ2-7; the D gene is possibly TRBD2 (6 bases). Looked up from germline, CDR1 is LNHNV and CDR2 is YYDKDF (reference sequence). The CDR3 sequence is 15 residues long. Trimming pared 0 bases from V and 7 bases from J, leaving 16 bases between. The DNA for the CDR3 is TGTGCCACCAGCAGAGATGTTGGGGGGTCTGAAGAGCAGTACTTC. This sequence encodes CATSRDVGGSEEQYF.

The chain combines TRBV18 with TRBJ2-3; 8 bases map to TRBD1. J gave up 2 bases and V 4 bases, and 8 bases lay outside the gene matches. Germline-derived CDR1 and CDR2 are KGHSH and LQKENI. CDR3 length: 16 amino acids. This CDR3 is CASSLPRGRSTDTQYF. The CDR3, as DNA: TGTGCCAGCTCACTACCCAGGGGGCGCTCCACAGATACGCAGTATTTT.

The CDR3 spells CASSRRLAGVDEQYF. CDR3 DNA sequence: TGTGCCAGCTCACGTCGGCTAGCGGGAGTTGACGAGCAGTACTTC. This chain links TRBV18 with TRBJ2-7, with 10 nucleotides matching TRBD2. The germline CDR1 and CDR2 sequences are KGHSH and LQKENI. This CDR3 comprises 15 residues. With 4 bases clipped from V and 5 bases from J, the junction kept 8 bases outside the gene matches. Together with reference TRBV18 and TRBJ2-7, the CDR3 gives the full variable domain: NAGVMQNPRHLVRRRGQEARLRCSPMKGHSHVYWYRQLPEEGLKFMVYLQKENIIDESGMPKERFSAEFPKEGPSILRIQQVVRGDSAAYFCASSRRLAGVDEQYFGPGTRLTVT.

The chain has TRBV4-1 and TRBJ1-3, with D perhaps TRBD1 (5 bases). Germline V gene data show CDR1 as MGHRA and CDR2 as YSYEKL. Between the trimmed V and J ends, which lost 0 bases and 1 base, there was a span of 13 bases. CDR3 size: 17 residues. CDR3 in DNA: TGCGCCAGCAGCCAAGACGGGAGGGCAGGGTCTGGAAACACCATATATTTT. Its translation is CASSQDGRAGSGNTIYF.

The sample holds a few counts of this clone. CDR3 in DNA: TGTGCCAGCAGCACCTCCCGGACGAACACTGAAGCTTTCTTT. Translated, it gives CASSTSRTNTEAFF. The chain has TRBV6-6 and TRBJ1-1, with D unclear. V shed 6 bases and J shed 1 base, with 12 bases lying between them. CDR3 length: 14 residues. Germline assignment: CDR1 MNHNY and CDR2 SVGAGI (reference sequence).

This clone was observed a few times. The genes are TRBV5-1 and TRBJ2-1; tentative D call: TRBD2 (6 bases). This CDR3 region has 19 residues. Per the germline V gene, CDR1 is SGHRS and CDR2 is YFSETQ. V was trimmed by 4 bases and J by 3 bases, leaving 26 bases between them. CDR3 sequence: CASSLQRSIASGRYNEQFF. The CDR3 nucleotides are TGCGCCAGCAGCCTACAACGATCCATTGCCAGCGGGCGCTACAATGAGCAGTTCTTC. The full variable domain, completed using reference TRBV5-1 and TRBJ2-1, is KAGVTQTPRYLIKTRGQQVTLSCSPISGHRSVSWYQQTPGQGLQFLFEYFSETQRNKGNFPGRFSGRQFSNSRSEMNVSTLELGDSALYLCASSLQRSIASGRYNEQFFGPGTRLTVL.

This clone was picked up a small number of times. CDR3 nucleotide sequence: TGCGCCAGCAGCCAAGCCTTTAGGGTATCTGGAAACACCATATATTTT. The encoded protein is CASSQAFRVSGNTIYF. The chain is built from TRBV4-1 and TRBJ1-3; no clear D. Trimming stripped 1 base from V and 1 base from J, with 11 bases between. This CDR3 is built from 16 residues. The germline CDR1 and CDR2 sequences are MGHRA and YSYEKL.

The chain is built from TRBV7-2 and TRBJ2-7, with D perhaps given as TRBD1 or TRBD2 (6 bases each). Germline-derived CDR1 and CDR2 are SGHTA and FQGNSA. V was clipped by 5 bases and J by 1 base, with 18 bases between them. The CDR3 consists of 16 residues. In DNA, the CDR3 is TGTGCCAGCAGCGGGGGGTCGGGGACACCATCCTACGAGCAGTACTTC. Translating gives CASSGGSGTPSYEQYF.

This sequence joins TRBV6-6 and TRBJ1-2, with D perhaps matching TRBD1 (6 bases). This CDR3 has 15 residues. V was trimmed by 7 bases and J by 7 bases, leaving 22 bases between them. Per germline, CDR1 MNHNY and CDR2 SVGAGI (reference sequence). The CDR3 reads CASIPGDIMGLGYTF. The DNA for the CDR3 is TGTGCCAGCATCCCTGGGGACATCATGGGGCTTGGCTACACCTTC.

V usage is TRBV11-2 and J usage is TRBJ2-2; 8 bases map to TRBD1. The germline gives CDR1 SGHAT, CDR2 FQNNGV. The CDR3 is made up of 15 amino acids. With 2 bases clipped from V and 5 bases from J, the junction kept 4 bases outside the gene matches. CDR3 sequence: CASSLIQGVTGELFF. In DNA form, the CDR3 reads TGTGCCAGCAGCTTAATACAGGGGGTTACCGGGGAGCTGTTTTTT.

The rearrangement uses TRBV5-4 and TRBJ1-4; TRBD1 matches 7 bases. The germline CDR1 and CDR2 sequences are SGHNT and YYREEE (reference sequence). The CDR3 covers 16 residues. The junction had 9 bases not matched to a gene; V was cut back by 0 bases and J by 7 bases. The CDR3 DNA is TGTGCCAGCAGCTTGGCGGGGGGACAGAGCAGTGAAAAACTGTTTTTT. Residues: CASSLAGGQSSEKLFF.

The chain carries TRBV6-5 and TRBJ1-2; D not resolved. The V gene lost 0 bases and the J gene lost 5 bases, with 16 bases spanning the gap. The CDR3 length is 16 residues. Germline CDR1 reads MNHEY; CDR2 reads SVGAGI. The CDR3 is CASSYSGGPVKYGYTF. CDR3 in DNA: TGTGCCAGCAGTTACTCGGGAGGGCCCGTGAAGTATGGCTACACCTTC.

In this sample, this clone turned up a few times. The rearrangement joins TRBV19 to TRBJ1-4, with 9 bases identical to TRBD1. V lost 6 bases, J lost 7 bases, and 3 bases stayed unmatched. Germline V gene sequence: CDR1 LNHDA, CDR2 SQIVND (reference sequence). There are 13 residues in the CDR3. CDR3 sequence (DNA): TGTGCCAGTAGGAGGACAGGGGCTGAAAAACTGTTTTTT. This sequence encodes CASRRTGAEKLFF. The full variable domain, with the rest looked up from reference TRBV19 and TRBJ1-4, is DGGITQSPKYLFRKEGQNVTLSCEQNLNHDAMYWYRQDPGQGLRLIYYSQIVNDFQKGDIAEGYSVSREKKESFPLTVTSAQKNPTAFYLCASRRTGAEKLFFGSGTQLSVL.